These 5 T cell receptor beta chains came from one sample sequenced in a study of T cell responses to AZD1222 COVID-19 vaccine. Clones were read by immunoSEQ multiplex PCR, and TCRdb kept only the in-frame ones, dropping some. The sample carries 120,000 or so clones, about 90% recorded once. This specimen was peripheral blood, taken on day 0 of AZD1222 vaccination. These receptors all come from an adult in good health.

The chain uses TRBV10-1 and TRBJ2-7; 9 bases match TRBD2. This CDR3 is 15 amino acids long. The ends lost 2 bases at V and 2 bases at J; junction bases unmatched: 4. CDR1 is WNHNN, CDR2 SYGVQD, per germline (reference sequence). The DNA of the CDR3 is TGCGCCAGCAGTGAGAGTAGCGGGAGTACCTACGAGCAGTACTTC. It codes for CASSESSGSTYEQYF.

V gene TRBV24-1 combines with J gene TRBJ2-1; D unresolved. Germline CDR1 and CDR2: KGHDR and SFDVKD. V was shortened by 3 bases and J by 4 bases, with 9 bases between the two germline ends. This CDR3 region has 14 residues. This CDR3 is CATSDGYLYNEQFF. Here the CDR3 DNA reads TGTGCCACCAGTGATGGGTATCTTTACAATGAGCAGTTCTTC.

In this sample, this clone turned up once. The CDR3 spells CASSYSPNYGYTF. The CDR3 DNA reads as TGTGCCAGCAGTTACTCGCCTAACTATGGCTACACCTTC. The chain links TRBV6-5 to TRBJ1-2; D not resolved. Germline values: CDR1 MNHEY, CDR2 SVGAGI. V shed 0 bases and J shed 0 bases, with 2 bases lying between them. This CDR3 has 13 amino acids.

The chain combines TRBV20-1 with TRBJ2-1; D uncertain. The CDR3 is made up of 11 amino acids. The germline V gene encodes CDR1 DFQATT and CDR2 SNEGSKA (reference sequence). Between the trimmed V and J ends, which lost 5 bases and 2 bases, there was a span of 4 bases. The DNA of the CDR3 is TGCAGTGCTCGCACCTACAATGAGCAGTTCTTC. It translates to CSARTYNEQFF.

The chain uses TRBV5-4 and TRBJ2-1; D not resolved. Trimming took off 4 bases at V and 9 bases at J, with 17 bases between the two ends. The CDR3 has 14 residues. The germline gives CDR1 SGHNT, CDR2 YYREEE (reference sequence). In DNA, the CDR3 is TGTGCCAGCAGCCGAGAAACCCCGGGTAGTGAGCAGTTCTTC. Amino acids: CASSRETPGSEQFF. Full variable domain (outside the CDR3, taken from reference TRBV5-4 and TRBJ2-1): ETGVTQSPTHLIKTRGQQVTLRCSSQSGHNTVSWYQQALGQGPQFIFQYYREEENGRGNFPPRFSGLQFPNYSSELNVNALELDDSALYLCASSRETPGSEQFFGPGTRLTVL.